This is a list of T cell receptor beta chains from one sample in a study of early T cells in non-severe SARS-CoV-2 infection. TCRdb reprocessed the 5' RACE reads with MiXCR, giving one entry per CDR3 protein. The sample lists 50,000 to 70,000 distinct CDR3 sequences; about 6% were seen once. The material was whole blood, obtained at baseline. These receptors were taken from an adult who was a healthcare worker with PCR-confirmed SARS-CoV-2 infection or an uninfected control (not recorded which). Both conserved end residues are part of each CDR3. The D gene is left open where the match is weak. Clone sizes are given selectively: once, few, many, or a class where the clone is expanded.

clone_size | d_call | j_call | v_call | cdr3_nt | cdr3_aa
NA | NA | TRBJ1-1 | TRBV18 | TGTGCCAGCTCACCACCGCCCGTACGGCTCCCTGAAGCTTTCTTT | CASSPPPVRLPEAFF
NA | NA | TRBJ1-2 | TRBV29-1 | TGCAGCGTCCGGATGACACTGAGAAACTATGGCTACACCTTC | CSVRMTLRNYGYTF
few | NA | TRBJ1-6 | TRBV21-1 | TGTGCCAGCAGCAAAGTTAAGTCACCCCTCCACTTT | CASSKVKSPLHF
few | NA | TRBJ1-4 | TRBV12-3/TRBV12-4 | TGTGCCAGCAGTTTAGGGAGAAGGGCTGAAAAACTGTTTTTT | CASSLGRRAEKLFF
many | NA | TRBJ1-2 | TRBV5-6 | TGTGCCAGCAGCTTGGTTCGGAGGGCGTATGGCTACACCTTC | CASSLVRRAYGYTF
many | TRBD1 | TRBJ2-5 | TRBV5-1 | TGCGCCAGCAGCTTGAGACAGGGCGGGGAGACCCAGTACTTC | CASSLRQGGETQYF
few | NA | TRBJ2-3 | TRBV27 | TGTGCCAGCAGTTTATCCCTGACATTTCTCACAGATACGCAGTATTTT | CASSLSLTFLTDTQYF
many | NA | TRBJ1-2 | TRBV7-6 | TGTGCCAGCAGCTTATCAGGAGGGGTGGATGGCTACACCTTC | CASSLSGGVDGYTF
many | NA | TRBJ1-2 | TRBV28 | TGTGCCACAGAGGGGCATACTAACTATGGCTACACCTTC | CATEGHTNYGYTF
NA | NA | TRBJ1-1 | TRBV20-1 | TGCAGTGTTTCCAAGGGGAACACTGAAGCTTTCTTT | CSVSKGNTEAFF
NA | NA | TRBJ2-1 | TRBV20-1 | TGCAGTGTCCGTAGACCTTATCGAGCGGATGAGCAGTTCTTC | CSVRRPYRADEQFF
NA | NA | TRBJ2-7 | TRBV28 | TGTGCCAGCAGTTTCGAGCGGCCCCCCTACGAGCAGTACTTC | CASSFERPPYEQYF
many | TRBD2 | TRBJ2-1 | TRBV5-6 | TGTGCCAGCAGCTCAGGACTAGCGGGAGCTGAGCAGTTCTTC | CASSSGLAGAEQFF
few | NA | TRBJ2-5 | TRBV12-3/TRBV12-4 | TGTGCCAGCAGTTTTCTTACCACAGAGACCCAGTACTTC | CASSFLTTETQYF
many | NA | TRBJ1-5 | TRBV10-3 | TGTGCCATCAGTTCGACAAGGGGGGGTAATCAGCCCCAGCATTTT | CAISSTRGGNQPQHF
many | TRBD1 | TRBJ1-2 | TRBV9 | TGTGCCAGCAGCCCTATGACAGGGGGCAAGCTTATAAACTATGGCTACACCTTC | CASSPMTGGKLINYGYTF
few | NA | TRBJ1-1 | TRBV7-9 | TGTGCCAGCAGCTTTAGCGCGGGGGTTGGGTCTGAAGCTTTCTTT | CASSFSAGVGSEAFF
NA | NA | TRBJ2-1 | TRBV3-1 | TGTGCCAGCAGGCGACAAAATGAGCAGTTCTTC | CASRRQNEQFF
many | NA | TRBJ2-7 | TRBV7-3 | TGTGCCAGCAGCTTCGGCGGCTCCTACGAGCAGTACTTC | CASSFGGSYEQYF
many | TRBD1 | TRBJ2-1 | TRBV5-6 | TGTGCCAGCAGCCAAGGGACAGGGAGCTACAATGAGCAGTTCTTC | CASSQGTGSYNEQFF
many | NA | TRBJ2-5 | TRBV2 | TGTGCCAGCAGTGAGCGGACGGAACAAGAGACCCAGTACTTC | CASSERTEQETQYF
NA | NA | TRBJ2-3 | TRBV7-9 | TGTGCCAGCAGCTTAGCCCAGGGAGCCGGCACAGATACGCAGTATTTT | CASSLAQGAGTDTQYF
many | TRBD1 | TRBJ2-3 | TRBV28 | TGTGCCAGCAGCGACCACTGGACAGGGAGTTTTAAGACAGATACGCAGTATTTT | CASSDHWTGSFKTDTQYF
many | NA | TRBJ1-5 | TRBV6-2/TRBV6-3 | TGTGCCAGCAGTTGGAATGGGGGCAATCAGCCCCAGCATTTT | CASSWNGGNQPQHF
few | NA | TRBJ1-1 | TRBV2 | TGTGCCAGCAGCGTAGCCCGTCCTCCCGCTGAAGCTTTCTTT | CASSVARPPAEAFF
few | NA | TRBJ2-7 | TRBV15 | TGTGCCACCAGCAGTCATTTGAAGGACTACGAGCAATACTTC | CATSSHLKDYEQYF
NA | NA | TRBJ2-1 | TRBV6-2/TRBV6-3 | TGTGCCAGCAGCCCGCAGGGCCATGGGGTTAACGACTACAATGAGCAGTTCTTC | CASSPQGHGVNDYNEQFF
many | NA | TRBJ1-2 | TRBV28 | TGTGCCAGCAGTCCAACAGGGAGTTATGGCTACACCTTC | CASSPTGSYGYTF
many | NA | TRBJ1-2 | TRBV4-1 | TGCGCCAGCAGCCCCAGGGAGGTTTACTATGGCTACACCTTC | CASSPREVYYGYTF
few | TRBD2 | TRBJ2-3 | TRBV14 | TGTGCCAGCAGTCGACTAGCGGGAGGGCCGGGAGATACGCAGTATTTT | CASSRLAGGPGDTQYF
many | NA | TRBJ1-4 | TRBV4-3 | TGCGCCAGCAGCCAAGATCCGGGGGAGACGGGTGAAAAACTGTTTTTT | CASSQDPGETGEKLFF
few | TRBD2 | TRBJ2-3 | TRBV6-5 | TGTGCCAGCACCTCCCGTGGGCTAGCGGGAGGGCCGTATACAGATACGCAGTATTTT | CASTSRGLAGGPYTDTQYF
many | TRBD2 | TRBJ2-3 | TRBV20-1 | TGCAGTGCTAGAAGCCAGCGGGGACTAGCGGGACTCACAGATACGCAGTATTTT | CSARSQRGLAGLTDTQYF
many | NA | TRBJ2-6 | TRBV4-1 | TGCGCCAGCAGGGCGGGCAACGTCCTGACTTTC | CASRAGNVLTF
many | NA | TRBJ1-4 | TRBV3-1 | TGTGCCAGCAGCACGACGGGGAAGGGACTGTTTTTT | CASSTTGKGLFF
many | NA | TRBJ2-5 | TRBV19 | TGTGCCAGTAGCACGACAGGAGGAGAGACCCAGTACTTC | CASSTTGGETQYF
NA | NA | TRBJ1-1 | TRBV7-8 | TGTGCCAGCAGCCACCAGTTAGCGGAGACTGAAGCTTTCTTT | CASSHQLAETEAFF
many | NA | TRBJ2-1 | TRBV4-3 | TGCGCCAGCAGCCCGAGGACTAACACCTACAATGAGCAGTTCTTC | CASSPRTNTYNEQFF
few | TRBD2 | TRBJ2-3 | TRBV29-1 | TGCAGCGTTGAAGGTAGCGGGATAGGAGATACGCAGTATTTT | CSVEGSGIGDTQYF
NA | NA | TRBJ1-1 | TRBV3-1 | TGTGCCAGCAGCCAAGGGGCAGCTAACACTGAAGCTTTCTTT | CASSQGAANTEAFF